The rows below give T cell receptor beta chains drawn from one sample of a study of T cell repertoires in cytomegalovirus infection. TCRdb ran MiXCR on the reads and lists one entry per CDR3 protein. This table has 69,000 or so distinct CDR3 sequences, about 26% appearing once. Antigens of these TCRs are unknown. Sequencing was performed on CD8+ T cells from cultured PBMCs, taken from culture after CMV antigen stimulation. These receptors came from a human donor in good health (CMV status not recorded). Some clones in this sample may be carry-over from other donors' samples. Both conserved end residues are part of each CDR3. A D gene is named only where the DNA matches it firmly. The size of a clone is reported for some rows only, either as once, few or many, or as a class for expanded clones.

TRBD2 | TRBJ2-1 | few | TRBV5-1 | TGCGCCAGCAGCTTGGTAGCGGGGGGATACAATGAGCAGTTCTTC | CASSLVAGGYNEQFF
TRBD1 | TRBJ1-2 | few | TRBV2 | TGTGCCAGCAGGAGCTTCGACAGGGGAGGGTATGGCTACACCTTC | CASRSFDRGGYGYTF
. | TRBJ2-3 | few | TRBV4-3 | TGCGCCAGCAGCCAAGAATTTATATTGTCAGATACGCAGTATTTT | CASSQEFILSDTQYF
TRBD2 | TRBJ2-3 | . | TRBV12-3/TRBV12-4 | TGTGCCAGCAGGGGGACTAGCGGGAGCGCGCAGTATTTT | CASRGTSGSAQYF
. | TRBJ2-1 | few | TRBV5-8 | TGTGCCAGCAGCTTCGGAGGACCGTACGGGAATGAGCAGTTCTTC | CASSFGGPYGNEQFF
. | TRBJ2-7 | many | TRBV9 | TGTGCCAGCAGCGTAGGTCAGGACGAGCAGTACTTC | CASSVGQDEQYF
. | TRBJ2-7 | few | TRBV7-2 | TGTGCCAGCAGCTTAGGGTTTAGTGGCGAGCAGTACTTC | CASSLGFSGEQYF
. | TRBJ1-1 | . | TRBV7-3 | TGTGCCAGCAGCTCGGACCTCGGTACTGAAGCTTTCTTT | CASSSDLGTEAFF
TRBD1 | TRBJ1-2 | few | TRBV5-4 | TGTGCCAGCAGCGTCCGGACAGGGGGCGACTATGGCTACACCTTC | CASSVRTGGDYGYTF
. | TRBJ1-1 | many | TRBV7-9 | TGTGCCAGCAGCTTAGTCGCGCCAGCTGAAGCTTTCTTT | CASSLVAPAEAFF
. | TRBJ2-5 | few | TRBV4-1 | TGCGCCAGCAGCCTAGACGGGACCCAGTACTTC | CASSLDGTQYF
TRBD2 | TRBJ2-1 | few | TRBV11-3 | TGTGCCAGCAGCGCTCCCGAAGGGGAGGGTGAGCAGTTCTTC | CASSAPEGEGEQFF
TRBD1 | TRBJ2-3 | many | TRBV10-3 | TGTGCCATCAGTGAGGAGACAGGGGAAGTAGCAGATACGCAGTATTTT | CAISEETGEVADTQYF
. | TRBJ2-7 | . | TRBV20-1 | TGCAGCGCAATGGCGAGCCAGGGTTACGAGCAGTACTTC | CSAMASQGYEQYF
TRBD2 | TRBJ2-3 | few | TRBV5-1 | TGCGCCAGCAGCCGGTACGGGCTAGCGGGGGGGACCACAGATACGCAGTATTTT | CASSRYGLAGGTTDTQYF
. | TRBJ2-7 | few | TRBV28 | TGTGCCAGCAGTAACCCATACCTCCAGGGGGGCCCCTACGAGCAGTACTTC | CASSNPYLQGGPYEQYF
. | TRBJ2-3 | many | TRBV24-1 | TGTGCCACCAGTGATTTGTCCCTGGATACGCAGTATTTT | CATSDLSLDTQYF
. | TRBJ1-5 | . | TRBV2 | TGTGCCAGCAGTGAAGTGGACGGAAGCAATCAGCCCCAGCATTTT | CASSEVDGSNQPQHF
TRBD1 | TRBJ2-1 | . | TRBV12-3/TRBV12-4 | TGTGCCAGCAGTTTAGAAGAGGGGGACAGTTTTTCCTACAATGAGCAGTTCTTC | CASSLEEGDSFSYNEQFF
. | TRBJ1-1 | . | TRBV27 | TGTGCCAGCAGGACGTCTGGGGCCGGCGTTTTCTTT | CASRTSGAGVFF
. | TRBJ2-3 | . | TRBV24-1 | TGTGCCACCCGGAACGGGGGCACAGATACGCAGTATTTT | CATRNGGTDTQYF
. | TRBJ2-1 | once | TRBV7-2 | TGTGCCAGCAGCTTGCTAGGGGGGAACAATGAGCAGTTCTTC | CASSLLGGNNEQFF
TRBD2 | TRBJ2-3 | many | TRBV4-1 | TGCGCCAGCAGCCAGGGCGGGAGTGTTGATACGCAGTATTTT | CASSQGGSVDTQYF
. | TRBJ1-1 | . | TRBV4-3 | TGCGCCAGCAGCCTCGTACAGGGATTTCCCACTGAAGCTTTCTTT | CASSLVQGFPTEAFF
TRBD1 | TRBJ2-7 | few | TRBV4-1 | TGCGCCAGCAGCCAAGATGGGGGACAGGCTTACTACGAGCAGTACTTC | CASSQDGGQAYYEQYF
TRBD1 | TRBJ2-5 | . | TRBV27 | TGTGCCAGCAGTCCCAGGACAGGCTTTATGGAAGAGACCCAGTACTTC | CASSPRTGFMEETQYF
TRBD1 | TRBJ2-5 | . | TRBV12-3/TRBV12-4 | TGTGCCAGCATGGCAGGGGGAGTGGAGACCCAGTACTTC | CASMAGGVETQYF
TRBD2 | TRBJ2-7 | many | TRBV6-5 | TGTGCCAGCAGTTACGGGACTAGCGGCACCTACGAGCAGTACTTC | CASSYGTSGTYEQYF
TRBD2 | TRBJ2-2 | . | TRBV7-3 | TGTGCCAGCAGCCCGGGACTATCGAACACCGGGGAGCTGTTTTTT | CASSPGLSNTGELFF
. | TRBJ1-5 | . | TRBV11-3 | TGTGCCAGCAGCCCAGGAGGGGCCTATAGCAGTCAGCCCCAGCATTTT | CASSPGGAYSSQPQHF
. | TRBJ2-1 | . | TRBV6-2/TRBV6-3 | TGTGCCAGCAGTTACCTGGACCCATACAATGAGCAGTTCTTC | CASSYLDPYNEQFF
TRBD2 | TRBJ2-3 | few | TRBV11-3 | TGTGCCAGCAGCTTGCCTAGCGGGGGGGCAGATACGCAGTATTTT | CASSLPSGGADTQYF
TRBD2 | TRBJ2-3 | . | TRBV6-5 | TGTGCCAGCACCGTGATTGAGGCTAGCGGGAGTGGTACGCAGTATTTT | CASTVIEASGSGTQYF
TRBD2 | TRBJ2-1 | many | TRBV7-9 | TGTGCCAGCAGCCAGGCGGGGGGTTACTACAATGAGCAGTTCTTC | CASSQAGGYYNEQFF
. | TRBJ2-2 | . | TRBV5-4 | TGTGCCAGCAGCCCCCCTAGGACCGGGGAGCTGTTTTTT | CASSPPRTGELFF
. | TRBJ2-7 | . | TRBV3-1 | TGTGCCAGCAGCCAAGATGCAGGAACCTACGAGCAGTACTTC | CASSQDAGTYEQYF
TRBD1 | TRBJ2-7 | many | TRBV7-8 | TGTGCCAGCAGCTACGGGACAGAGGACTCCTACGAGCAGTACTTC | CASSYGTEDSYEQYF
. | TRBJ1-2 | many | TRBV2 | TGTGCCAGCAGTGAATCAGGCCTCTATGGCTACACCTTC | CASSESGLYGYTF
. | TRBJ2-7 | few | TRBV6-2/TRBV6-3 | TGTGCCAGTGGAATCTACGAGCAGTACTTC | CASGIYEQYF
TRBD2 | TRBJ2-7 | . | TRBV20-1 | TGCAGTGCTAGAGGACTAGCGGGAGTAGTGGAGCAGTACTTC | CSARGLAGVVEQYF
TRBD2 | TRBJ2-5 | many | TRBV7-2 | TGTGCCAGCAGCCCTAGCGGGGGGGCGTTAGAGACCCAGTACTTC | CASSPSGGALETQYF
. | TRBJ2-2 | few | TRBV7-7 | TGTGCTAGCAGCTTAGATCTCGGCCCTTTGGGGGAGAACACCGGGGAGCTGTTTTTT | CASSLDLGPLGENTGELFF
. | TRBJ1-1 | many | TRBV12-3/TRBV12-4 | TGTGCCAGCAGTTTGGGCCAAGCCACTGAAGCTTTCTTT | CASSLGQATEAFF
TRBD1 | TRBJ1-5 | . | TRBV7-9 | TGTGCCAGCAGCTTAGTACAGGGGGATAGCAATCAGCCCCAGCATTTT | CASSLVQGDSNQPQHF
TRBD1 | TRBJ2-7 | few | TRBV7-6 | TGTGCCAGCAGCAAGACAGGGGGCCCCCTTAACGAGCAGTACTTC | CASSKTGGPLNEQYF
. | TRBJ2-7 | few | TRBV7-9 | TGTGCCAGCAGCTTAGGTGACACGAACTACGAGCAGTACTTC | CASSLGDTNYEQYF
. | TRBJ1-5 | many | TRBV6-2/TRBV6-3 | TGTGCCAGCAGTTGGGACCTACTCTCCCTCAATCAGCCCCAGCATTTT | CASSWDLLSLNQPQHF
TRBD2 | TRBJ2-6 | . | TRBV12-3/TRBV12-4 | TGTGCCAGCATCCTTAGCGGGGGGGCCTCTGGGGCCAACGTCCTGACTTTC | CASILSGGASGANVLTF